These T cell receptor beta chains were read from a single sample in a study of T cells in Graves' hyperthyroidism and ophthalmopathy. TCRdb re-called the multiplex PCR reads with MiXCR, one entry per CDR3 protein. The top ten clones hold around a sixth of a sample with fewer than 850,000 distinct CDR3 sequences, 15% to 20% of them seen once. The sequenced material came from blood. The source of these receptors is a man in his fifties or sixties with Graves' hyperthyroidism. Both conserved end residues are part of each CDR3. The order of the fields is clone size, D gene, J gene, V gene, CDR3 DNA, CDR3 protein. A D gene is named only where the DNA matches it firmly. The size entry is marked missing in some rows and otherwise reads once, few, many or a size class.

many,NA,TRBJ1-1,TRBV28,TGTGCCAGCTCGTCGGGGGTCACCAGGACTGAAGCTTTCTTT,CASSSGVTRTEAFF
many,NA,TRBJ2-7,TRBV7-9,TGTGCCAGCAGCTTAGGAGACAGGCACTACGAGCAGTACTTC,CASSLGDRHYEQYF
few,NA,TRBJ1-4,TRBV12-3/TRBV12-4,TGTGCCAGCAGTTTACCCTCCCGTAGTAATGAAAAACTGTTTTTT,CASSLPSRSNEKLFF
many,TRBD1,TRBJ1-1,TRBV11-2,TGTGCCAGCAGTTTTTACAGGGGGGACACTGAAGCTTTCTTT,CASSFYRGDTEAFF
NA,TRBD2,TRBJ2-3,TRBV24-1,TGTGCCTCCAGTGATGCTAGCGGGAGGGATACGCAGTATTTT,CASSDASGRDTQYF
NA,NA,TRBJ1-1,TRBV7-2,TGTGCCAGCAGCTTGAGACGGAGCATGAACACTGAAGCTTTCTTT,CASSLRRSMNTEAFF
few,NA,TRBJ1-2,TRBV7-9,TGTGCCAGCAGCCCCCGTGAGAGGGATAACTATGGCTACACCTTC,CASSPRERDNYGYTF
many,NA,TRBJ2-2,TRBV2,TGTGCCAGCAGTGACATCACCGGGGAGCTGTTTTTT,CASSDITGELFF
NA,NA,TRBJ1-5,TRBV20-1,TGCAGTGCGAGAGACTACCTTAGCAATCAGCCCCAGCATTTT,CSARDYLSNQPQHF
few,NA,TRBJ1-1,TRBV3-1,TGTGCCAGCAGCCTGAGCGGGGGGGGCGCGGCCACTGAAGCTTTCTTT,CASSLSGGGAATEAFF
few,NA,TRBJ2-7,TRBV13,TGTGCCAGCAGCCAATGGGGTCACAACACCTACGAGCAGTACTTC,CASSQWGHNTYEQYF
NA,TRBD2,TRBJ2-2,TRBV20-1,TGCAGTGCTGTGACTAGCGGGAGTGCCGGGGAGCTGTTTTTT,CSAVTSGSAGELFF
many,NA,TRBJ1-2,TRBV3-1,TGTGCCAGCAGCCAAGATCATCGGAGTGGCTACACCTTC,CASSQDHRSGYTF
many,NA,TRBJ2-7,TRBV5-1,TGCGCCAGCAGCTTGGAGGACTCCTACGAGCAGTACTTC,CASSLEDSYEQYF
NA,TRBD1,TRBJ2-3,TRBV28,TGTGCCAGCAGCACAGGGGGCCTAAGAACAGATACGCAGTATTTT,CASSTGGLRTDTQYF
NA,NA,TRBJ2-3,TRBV14,TGTGCCAGCAGCCTCCCCCTCGGAGATACGCAGTATTTT,CASSLPLGDTQYF
many,NA,TRBJ2-1,TRBV27,TGTGCCAGCAGTCCCTCAGGGGCTGATGAGCAGTTCTTC,CASSPSGADEQFF
few,TRBD1,TRBJ1-4,TRBV10-3,TGTGCCATCAGTGGGGACAGGGATGAAAAACTGTTTTTT,CAISGDRDEKLFF
few,TRBD2,TRBJ2-3,TRBV6-1,TGTGCCAGCGCGCTCGGGACTAGCGGAGGGAGCACAGATACGCAGTATTTT,CASALGTSGGSTDTQYF
many,TRBD2,TRBJ2-4,TRBV5-1,TGCGCCAGCAGCTTGGCCGCCGAGGGAGGGCCCTCCAACGCCAAAAACATTCAGTACTTC,CASSLAAEGGPSNAKNIQYF
NA,TRBD2,TRBJ2-7,TRBV7-6,TGTGCCAGCAGCCTCGACCTGGGGCGGGAGGGCGAGCAGTACTTC,CASSLDLGREGEQYF
few,NA,TRBJ2-7,TRBV6-1,TGTGCCAGCAGAACGTCTTCCTATTGGGGTGAGCAGTACTTC,CASRTSSYWGEQYF
NA,NA,TRBJ1-1,TRBV13,TGTGCCAGCAGCTTCAAGGGGCTGAACACTGAAGCTTTCTTT,CASSFKGLNTEAFF
many,NA,TRBJ2-4,TRBV12-3/TRBV12-4,TGTGCCAGCAGTTTCGGCCAGAGCAAAAACATTCAGTACTTC,CASSFGQSKNIQYF
few,NA,TRBJ2-7,TRBV9,TGTGCCAGCAGCCCCTGGGACGGCTCCTACGAGCAGTACTTC,CASSPWDGSYEQYF
few,NA,TRBJ1-2,TRBV5-6,TGTGCCAGCAGCTTGAACGAAGAGGGCTACACCTTC,CASSLNEEGYTF
many,NA,TRBJ1-1,TRBV28,TGTGCCAGCAGAATCAGGGCGGGCACTGAAGCTTTCTTT,CASRIRAGTEAFF
many,TRBD2,TRBJ2-7,TRBV11-2,TGTGCCAGCAGCTCGCTAGCGGGAGTCGACGAGCAGTACTTC,CASSSLAGVDEQYF
few,NA,TRBJ2-7,TRBV30,TGTGCCTGGAGCCGAGGGGACGCCTACGAGCAGTACTTC,CAWSRGDAYEQYF
few,NA,TRBJ2-1,TRBV19,TGTGCCAGTAGTATCAGCGTCGGCAATGAGCAGTTCTTC,CASSISVGNEQFF
many,NA,TRBJ2-6,TRBV28,TGTGCCAGCAAGGGGGGGGACCTGAGCTCTGGGGCCAACGTCCTGACTTTC,CASKGGDLSSGANVLTF
many,TRBD2,TRBJ2-3,TRBV28,TGTGCCAGCAGTCACCTAAGCGGGAGAGGCACAGATACGCAGTATTTT,CASSHLSGRGTDTQYF
few,NA,TRBJ2-2,TRBV19,TGTGCCAGTAGTGCGCAGTCTCCGGTCGGGGAGCTGTTTTTT,CASSAQSPVGELFF
many,NA,TRBJ2-7,TRBV12-3/TRBV12-4,TGTGCCAGCAGCCGAGCATCAAGCCGGCAGTACTTC,CASSRASSRQYF
many,TRBD1,TRBJ1-2,TRBV18,TGTGCCAGCTCACCACAGGGGGCAAGAGGCTACACCTTC,CASSPQGARGYTF
many,TRBD2,TRBJ2-1,TRBV5-1,TGCGCCAGCAGCTACGGGACTAGCGGAAGCTCCTACAATGAGCAGTTCTTC,CASSYGTSGSSYNEQFF
many,NA,TRBJ2-1,TRBV27,TGTGCCAGCAGTCCTGAGACAGGTTACAATGAGCAGTTCTTC,CASSPETGYNEQFF
few,TRBD1,TRBJ1-6,TRBV7-2,TGTGCCAGCAGTTTCCGGGACAGGGGGCATTCACCCCTCCACTTT,CASSFRDRGHSPLHF
NA,NA,TRBJ1-5,TRBV4-2,TGTGCCAGCAGCTTTCAGGCGGATTATAGCAATCAGCCCCAGCATTTT,CASSFQADYSNQPQHF
many,NA,TRBJ1-2,TRBV6-1,TGTGCCAGCAGTGAACCGGGGAGCTCTGGCTACACCTTC,CASSEPGSSGYTF
many,NA,TRBJ2-3,TRBV2,TGTGCCAGCCCAAGAGCGGCATCTAACACAGATACGCAGTATTTT,CASPRAASNTDTQYF
NA,TRBD1,TRBJ2-2,TRBV5-1,TGCGCCAGCAGGACCGGGACAGGGGCGATCGGGGAGCTGTTTTTT,CASRTGTGAIGELFF
few,TRBD2,TRBJ2-2,TRBV6-5,TGTGCCAGCAGTTACTCCCTAGCGGCGAACACCGGGGAGCTGTTTTTT,CASSYSLAANTGELFF
once,TRBD2,TRBJ2-3,TRBV7-3,TGTGCCAGCAGCAATCCCGGGACTACGGCGGGGGATACGCAGTATTTT,CASSNPGTTAGDTQYF
many,NA,TRBJ2-1,TRBV3-1,TGTGCCAGCAGCCAAAGAGTGGGTGAGCAGTTCTTC,CASSQRVGEQFF
many,NA,TRBJ1-3,TRBV2,TGTGCCAGCAGGATATACTCTGGAAACACCATATATTTT,CASRIYSGNTIYF
many,NA,TRBJ1-1,TRBV5-1,TGCGCCAGCAGCTTGGGAGTTGGGTTGAACACTGAAGCTTTCTTT,CASSLGVGLNTEAFF
many,NA,TRBJ2-7,TRBV7-9,TGTGCCAGCAGCTTAGACCTCGAGCAGTACTTC,CASSLDLEQYF
many,NA,TRBJ1-1,TRBV5-4,TGTGCCAGCAGCTTGGAGAGGGTAAAGAACACTGAAGCTTTCTTT,CASSLERVKNTEAFF
few,NA,TRBJ2-7,TRBV6-5,TGTGCCAGCAGTTACTCACAGGGTTTCTACGAGCAGTACTTC,CASSYSQGFYEQYF
few,NA,TRBJ1-1,TRBV12-3/TRBV12-4,TGTGCCAGCAGTTTCGGAGGGTCGCGTGAAGCTTTCTTT,CASSFGGSREAFF
many,NA,TRBJ2-5,TRBV7-9,TGTGCCAGCAGCACACCCGGGTACCAAGAGACCCAGTACTTC,CASSTPGYQETQYF
NA,NA,TRBJ1-1,TRBV2,TGTGCCAGCAGTGCGGGATTGAACACTGAAGCTTTCTTT,CASSAGLNTEAFF
many,NA,TRBJ2-7,TRBV6-5,TGTGCCAGCAGTTACTCGTACTGGTCGAGTGAGCAGTACTTC,CASSYSYWSSEQYF